The rows below give T cell receptor beta chains drawn from one sample of a study of T cells in Graves' hyperthyroidism and ophthalmopathy. TCRdb processed the multiplex PCR reads anew with MiXCR; each CDR3 protein has one entry. The sample records about 34,000 distinct CDR3 sequences, about 53% being singletons. The sample was blood. These receptors all stem from a woman in her thirties or forties with Graves' ophthalmopathy. Each CDR3 is given with its conserved first and last residue. A D gene is named only where the DNA matches it firmly. Part of the rows lack a size; the others show once, few, many or a class for expanded clones.

j_call d_call clone_size v_call cdr3_aa cdr3_nt
TRBJ2-5 . . TRBV7-6 CASSETGETQYF TGTGCCAGCAGCGAAACAGGGGAGACCCAGTACTTC
TRBJ1-2 . many TRBV5-5 CASSLKSGRDNYGYTF TGTGCCAGCAGCTTGAAATCCGGGAGGGATAACTATGGCTACACCTTC
TRBJ1-5 . once TRBV20-1 CSARGGVSRGSNQPQHF TGCAGTGCTAGGGGAGGGGTATCTCGCGGGAGCAATCAGCCCCAGCATTTT
TRBJ1-2 TRBD1 many TRBV7-2 CASSRPGGIWGYTF TGTGCCAGCAGCCGCCCAGGGGGGATCTGGGGCTACACCTTC
TRBJ2-5 . many TRBV2 CASSVGQSQETQYF TGTGCCAGCAGTGTAGGACAGTCACAAGAGACCCAGTACTTC
TRBJ2-7 TRBD1 . TRBV15 CATSSRDRERGEQYF TGTGCCACCAGCTCCCGGGACAGGGAACGAGGAGAGCAGTACTTC
TRBJ2-5 . . TRBV9 CASSLGWGYTFGSGTQYF .
TRBJ1-5 . once TRBV28 CASGSPGRNNQPQHF TGTGCCAGCGGGTCGCCGGGGCGAAACAATCAGCCCCAGCATTTT
TRBJ1-5 . medium-sized TRBV10-3 CAIRDSNDQPQHF TGTGCCATCAGGGACAGCAACGATCAGCCCCAGCATTTT
TRBJ1-4 TRBD1 . TRBV2 CASRPTGAEKLFF TGTGCCAGCAGGCCGACAGGGGCTGAAAAACTGTTTTTT
TRBJ2-2 . . TRBV13 CASSLEGYQGTAGELFF TGTGCCAGCAGCTTAGAGGGGTATCAAGGTACCGCCGGGGAGCTGTTTTTT
TRBJ2-5 . . TRBV24-1 CATSEPRGYGETQYF TGTGCCACCAGTGAACCCCGGGGCTACGGAGAGACCCAGTACTTC
TRBJ2-7 . medium-sized TRBV19 CASSRRQEVNEQYF TGTGCCAGTAGCCGAAGACAGGAGGTCAACGAGCAGTACTTC